The rows below give T cell receptor beta chains drawn from one sample of a study of cytomegalovirus exposure and HLA in healthy donors. Using immunoSEQ multiplex PCR, the repertoire was profiled, and TCRdb retains in-frame clones only, with some absent. The sample records approximately 140,000 clones, 88% being singletons. The sample was PBMCs. These receptors all stem from a woman aged 18 to 35 in good health and CMV-seropositive. CDR3s leave out the opening cysteine and the closing phenylalanine or tryptophan.

v_call,j_call,cdr3_aa
TRBV9,TRBJ2-1,ASSDYRGNEQF
TRBV9,TRBJ2-7,ASSVAGAEYEQY
TRBV5-1,TRBJ2-2,ASSLPQGSTGELF
TRBV27,TRBJ1-6,ASSLSRGSYNSPLH
TRBV5-5,TRBJ1-2,ASSLQHYGYT
TRBV29-1,TRBJ1-2,SVGNGYGYT
TRBV28,TRBJ2-3,ASSLVGEADTQY
TRBV9,TRBJ1-5,ASSVDGVGNQPQH
TRBV5-1,TRBJ1-4,ASSFGQGASNEKLF
TRBV11-2,TRBJ2-7,ANSLDVHRGSEQY
TRBV9,TRBJ1-1,ASSLTDGWIEAF
TRBV5-1,TRBJ1-2,ASSLGGQGFYGYT
TRBV5-1,TRBJ1-4,ASSLPGGEKLF
TRBV4-1,TRBJ2-7,ASSRGTGNYEQY
TRBV6-6,TRBJ1-2,ASSYEGNYGYT
TRBV7-2,TRBJ1-5,ASSLDTGFDQPQH
TRBV2,TRBJ2-5,ASSEIPGETQY
TRBV27,TRBJ2-1,ASSLLAGVYNEQF
TRBV28,TRBJ1-5,ASSPGQGRDNQPQH
TRBV7-2,TRBJ1-2,ASSSGRALFGYT
TRBV30,TRBJ1-1,AWSPSGEEAF
TRBV30,TRBJ2-7,AWSSRGAVSYEQY
TRBV2,TRBJ1-5,ASSERQDSGRQPQH
TRBV5-1,TRBJ1-2,ASSSDYGYT
TRBV19,TRBJ2-3,ASSGQSVDTQY
TRBV6-5,TRBJ1-1,ASDRGQGAF
TRBV27,TRBJ1-6,ASSLYQGSDYNSPLH
TRBV2,TRBJ2-5,ASSETQGAAQETQY
TRBV30,TRBJ2-2,AWSWQGPGELF
TRBV14,TRBJ2-4,ASSQERPGLAKNIQY
TRBV19,TRBJ1-6,ASTGTGAPSPLH
TRBV29-1,TRBJ1-2,SGRDTNYGYT
TRBV5-1,TRBJ2-7,ASSWRTTGGSEVYEQY
TRBV27,TRBJ2-6,ASSPGPGSGANVLT
TRBV5-4,TRBJ1-4,ASSLRESEKLF
TRBV6-1,TRBJ2-7,ASSSIQGFVGEQY
TRBV5-6,TRBJ1-4,ASSYEQGFAEKLF
TRBV19,TRBJ2-1,ASSSRTSARYNEQF
TRBV7-2,TRBJ2-3,ASSLFTGGASDTQY
TRBV9,TRBJ1-2,ASSVASGYGYT
TRBV5-1,TRBJ1-2,ASSLEVGGVRGYT
TRBV18,TRBJ2-1,ASSLPRSIYNEQF
TRBV5-1,TRBJ2-3,ASSSLGVTDTQY
TRBV4-1,TRBJ2-4,ASSQVEAGGDQY
TRBV2,TRBJ2-1,ASQTGGGAGGFYNEQF
TRBV29-1,TRBJ1-2,SVDGFRG
TRBV5-1,TRBJ2-3,ASSLYTDTQY
TRBV19,TRBJ2-7,ASSISAGEQY